The rows below give T cell receptor beta chains drawn from one sample of a study of response to subunit inactivated influenza vaccine. TCRdb passed the RT-PCR reads through MiXCR, listing each CDR3 protein once. The sample lists about 520,000 distinct CDR3 sequences; roughly 23% were seen once. Sequencing was performed on CD4+ T cells sorted from PBMCs, taken 4 to 6 days after vaccination. The source is a man aged 45-65 years who received an inactivated influenza vaccine. The CDR3 runs from the conserved cysteine through the conserved F or W. D genes are given only for firm matches. Clone size is not always given. Where it is, it says once, few, many or a class for expanded clones.

>few|TRBV29-1|TRBJ2-7|NA
CSVAYALGEQYF
TGCAGCGTTGCTTACGCCCTGGGTGAGCAGTACTTC
>few|TRBV4-1|TRBJ1-1|NA
CASSQPETSETEAFF
TGCGCCAGCAGCCAGCCAGAGACCTCGGAGACTGAAGCTTTCTTT
>NA|TRBV24-1|TRBJ2-1|NA
CATSLSGYNEQFF
TGTGCCACCAGTCTTTCAGGCTACAATGAGCAGTTCTTC
>few|TRBV4-2|TRBJ2-2|TRBD2
CASSQEVLAGNTGELFF
TGTGCCAGCAGCCAAGAGGTCCTAGCGGGGAACACCGGGGAGCTGTTTTTT
>few|TRBV20-1|TRBJ2-1|NA
CSASLGPPPNEQFF
TGCAGTGCTAGTCTGGGACCGCCTCCCAATGAGCAGTTCTTC
>few|TRBV4-1|TRBJ1-2|TRBD1
CASSAGTELYGYTF
TGCGCCAGCAGCGCTGGGACAGAACTCTATGGCTACACCTTC
>few|TRBV5-1|TRBJ2-5|TRBD2
CASTHRLAGNQETQYF
TGCGCCAGCACCCACCGACTAGCGGGAAACCAAGAGACCCAGTACTTC
>few|TRBV14|TRBJ2-3|NA
CASSQDTVTQYF
TGTGCCAGCAGCCAAGACACGGTAACGCAGTATTTT
>NA|TRBV9|TRBJ2-1|NA
CASSVGPAAYNEQFF
TGTGCCAGCAGCGTAGGGCCAGCGGCGTACAATGAGCAGTTCTTC
>NA|TRBV15|TRBJ2-1|NA
CATSSSVERNEQFF
TGTGCCACCAGCAGTAGCGTTGAAAGGAATGAGCAGTTCTTC
>few|TRBV5-4|TRBJ2-1|TRBD2
CASSAGLAGANEQFF
TGTGCCAGCAGCGCGGGACTAGCGGGAGCCAATGAGCAGTTCTTC
>few|TRBV20-1|TRBJ1-1|NA
CSAREAGPNTEAFF
TGCAGTGCTAGAGAAGCAGGGCCGAACACTGAAGCTTTCTTT
>few|TRBV10-1|TRBJ2-2|TRBD2
CASKRGTGTGELFF
TGCGCCAGCAAGCGGGGGACGGGCACCGGGGAGCTGTTTTTT
>NA|TRBV27|TRBJ2-7|TRBD2
CASPVGGDEQYF
TGTGCCAGCCCAGTGGGAGGGGACGAGCAGTACTTC
>few|TRBV29-1|TRBJ2-4|NA
CSVEMGQRVSKNIQYF
TGCAGCGTTGAAATGGGACAAAGGGTTTCCAAAAACATTCAGTACTTC
>few|TRBV18|TRBJ2-5|TRBD1
CASSPPMGQQETQYF
TGTGCCAGCTCACCACCGATGGGACAGCAAGAGACCCAGTACTTC
>NA|TRBV10-3|TRBJ2-7|TRBD2
CAIRETSGDTYEQYF
TGTGCCATCAGGGAGACTAGCGGGGATACCTACGAGCAGTACTTC
>few|TRBV4-3|TRBJ1-1|NA
CASSQDGRANEAFF
TGCGCCAGCAGCCAAGATGGAAGGGCCAATGAAGCTTTCTTT
>NA|TRBV20-1|TRBJ2-5|TRBD2
CSARPLLAGVQETQYF
TGCAGTGCTAGGCCGCTACTAGCGGGAGTGCAAGAGACCCAGTACTTC
>NA|TRBV5-1|TRBJ2-3|NA
CASSEQGELDTQYF
TGCGCCAGCAGTGAACAGGGAGAGTTGGATACGCAGTATTTT
>NA|TRBV12-3/TRBV12-4|TRBJ2-1|TRBD2
CASSSLAGGANEQFF
TGTGCCAGCAGTTCTCTAGCGGGGGGAGCCAATGAGCAGTTCTTC
>NA|TRBV7-9|TRBJ2-1|NA
CASSLGLSQFF
TGTGCCAGCAGCCTAGGACTTAGCCAGTTCTTC
>NA|TRBV25-1|TRBJ2-3|NA
CASSEFMGTSTDTQYF
TGTGCCAGCAGTGAATTCATGGGCACGAGCACAGATACGCAGTATTTT
>few|TRBV6-2/TRBV6-3|TRBJ2-6|NA
CASRRGGTHSGANVLTF
TGTGCCAGCAGAAGGGGCGGGACACACTCTGGGGCCAACGTCCTGACTTTC
>NA|TRBV20-1|TRBJ2-1|TRBD2
CSAPRETSGNEQFF
TGCAGTGCTCCGCGGGAGACCTCGGGCAATGAGCAGTTCTTC
>NA|TRBV20-1|TRBJ2-1|TRBD2
CSARDRASGRRTVYNEQFF
TGCAGTGCTAGAGATAGGGCTAGCGGGAGGCGCACAGTCTACAATGAGCAGTTCTTC
>NA|TRBV15|TRBJ2-5|NA
CATSSYPNRGRQETQYF
TGTGCCACCAGCAGCTATCCGAACCGGGGACGGCAAGAGACCCAGTACTTC
>NA|TRBV11-2|TRBJ1-1|NA
CASSTNGGQTEAFF
TGTGCCAGCAGCACAAATGGGGGGCAGACTGAAGCTTTCTTT
>NA|TRBV2|TRBJ1-4|NA
CASSESWSEKLFF
TGTGCCAGCAGTGAATCCTGGAGTGAAAAACTGTTTTTT
>NA|TRBV20-1|TRBJ1-1|TRBD1
CSARGQEKLMNTEAFF
TGCAGTGCTAGGGGACAGGAGAAACTAATGAACACTGAAGCTTTCTTT
>NA|TRBV7-8|TRBJ2-7|TRBD2
CASSLLPRGRALEQYF
TGTGCCAGCAGCTTACTCCCTCGCGGGAGGGCGTTGGAGCAGTACTTC
>few|TRBV5-1|TRBJ2-2|TRBD1
CASSLRTGDTGELFF
TGCGCCAGCAGCTTGAGGACAGGGGACACCGGGGAGCTGTTTTTT
>few|TRBV12-3/TRBV12-4|TRBJ2-5|TRBD2
CASIFSGGPQETQYF
TGTGCCAGCATTTTTAGCGGGGGACCCCAAGAGACCCAGTACTTC
>NA|TRBV6-1|TRBJ1-2|NA
CASSEFASHGYTF
TGTGCCAGCAGTGAATTTGCATCCCATGGCTACACCTTC
>few|TRBV7-2|TRBJ2-1|NA
CASSLGGRAYNEQFF
TGTGCCAGCAGCTTAGGGGGCAGGGCCTACAATGAGCAGTTCTTC
>few|TRBV7-6|TRBJ2-5|NA
CASSLSGNVKTQYF
TGTGCCAGCAGCTTGTCAGGGAATGTGAAGACCCAGTACTTC
>few|TRBV29-1|TRBJ2-7|TRBD1
CSVVGTGGYEQYF
TGCAGCGTTGTGGGGACAGGGGGCTACGAGCAGTACTTC
>NA|TRBV4-2|TRBJ2-5|NA
CASSQVKYPETQYF
TGTGCCAGCAGCCAAGTGAAATACCCAGAGACCCAGTACTTC
>NA|TRBV7-9|TRBJ1-2|NA
CASSLATEYAYTF
TGTGCCAGCAGCTTAGCAACGGAGTATGCCTACACCTTC
>NA|TRBV10-3|TRBJ2-6|NA
CAIPATGGANVLTF
TGTGCCATCCCAGCGACGGGTGGGGCCAACGTCCTGACTTTC
>NA|TRBV20-1|TRBJ2-7|TRBD2
CSARGPGPERAGLYEQYF
TGCAGTGCTAGAGGCCCGGGCCCCGAACGAGCGGGATTATACGAGCAGTACTTC
>few|TRBV4-2|TRBJ2-3|TRBD2
CASSQGSASGSTDTQYF
TGTGCCAGCAGCCAAGGTAGCGCTAGCGGGAGCACAGATACGCAGTATTTT
>few|TRBV5-6|TRBJ1-4|NA
CASSLSPTNEKLFF
TGTGCCAGCAGCTTGAGCCCGACTAATGAAAAACTGTTTTTT
>few|TRBV12-3/TRBV12-4|TRBJ2-1|TRBD1
CASSLSQTGNEQFF
TGTGCCAGCAGTTTATCTCAGACAGGGAATGAGCAGTTCTTC
>NA|TRBV28|TRBJ2-7|TRBD2
CASSFPSRDSEGLAGAYEQYF
TGTGCCAGCAGTTTTCCCTCACGGGACAGCGAGGGACTAGCGGGAGCCTACGAGCAGTACTTC
>NA|TRBV6-5|TRBJ2-3|NA
CASTGWDTQYF
TGTGCCAGCACCGGATGGGATACGCAGTATTTT
>NA|TRBV4-3|TRBJ2-1|TRBD1
CASSQETRGWNEQFF
TGCGCCAGCAGCCAAGAGACCAGGGGGTGGAATGAGCAGTTCTTC
>few|TRBV4-1|TRBJ1-5|NA
CASSQPTGKRNQPQHF
TGCGCCAGCAGCCAACCCACGGGTAAGCGCAATCAGCCCCAGCATTTT
>NA|TRBV7-9|TRBJ2-3|TRBD2
CASSYTSGGRDTQYF
TGTGCCAGCAGTTATACTAGCGGGGGAAGAGATACGCAGTATTTT
>NA|TRBV6-5|TRBJ2-3|NA
CASSYPQTGGVLVTDTQYF
TGTGCCAGCAGTTACCCTCAGACGGGCGGGGTTCTCGTCACAGATACGCAGTATTTT
>NA|TRBV7-2|TRBJ1-1|NA
CASSQREAFF
TGTGCCAGCAGCCAGAGGGAAGCTTTCTTT
>NA|TRBV5-1|TRBJ1-1|NA
CASSWPGGVNTEAFF
TGCGCCAGCAGCTGGCCGGGGGGTGTGAACACTGAAGCTTTCTTT
>few|TRBV29-1|TRBJ2-3|TRBD2
CSVAGTSGADTQYF
TGCAGCGTCGCCGGGACTAGCGGTGCAGATACGCAGTATTTT
>few|TRBV5-5|TRBJ2-7|NA
CASSLGSVGEQYF
TGTGCCAGCAGCTTGGGGTCTGTGGGCGAGCAGTACTTC
>NA|TRBV5-4|TRBJ2-5|NA
CASSLAFWGAGQETQYF
TGTGCCAGCAGCTTGGCATTCTGGGGGGCCGGGCAAGAGACCCAGTACTTC
>NA|TRBV5-1|TRBJ2-5|NA
CASSLGTPEETQYF
TGCGCCAGCAGCTTGGGGACCCCCGAGGAGACCCAGTACTTC
>NA|TRBV28|TRBJ2-7|TRBD1
CASRDRGLSSYEQYF
TGTGCCAGCAGGGACAGGGGATTGAGCTCCTACGAGCAGTACTTC
>NA|TRBV5-6|TRBJ2-7|NA
CASSLAGIEQYF
TGTGCCAGCAGCTTGGCAGGGATTGAGCAGTACTTC
>few|TRBV5-1|TRBJ1-2|NA
CASSSRGTINGYTF
TGCGCCAGCAGCTCGCGGGGGACAATCAATGGCTACACCTTC
>few|TRBV11-1|TRBJ2-7|TRBD2
CASSLAVGLAGPGSYEQYF
TGTGCCAGCAGCTTAGCGGTGGGACTAGCGGGTCCTGGGTCCTACGAGCAGTACTTC